The entry below describes one T cell receptor (beta chain). What it binds is not known. These data originate in a study of T-cell memory formation after mild COVID-19. In the study overall: Largely, TCR clusters stayed within a single donor. Study findings and constraints: Some clones that responded turned up in pre-infection memory, which suggests that cross-reactive memory joined in. Day 37-peaking second-wave clones had unconfirmed SARS-CoV-2 specificity. Chiefly within CM and EM were the contracting CD4+ clones; CD8+ ones were within EMRA.

TCRdb independently ran MiXCR on the 5' RACE reads; one entry per CDR3 protein. The data contain under 300,000 distinct CDR3 sequences, around a tenth of them singletons. This CDR3 contains 15 residues. The V gene's germline CDR1 is SGDLS and CDR2 YYNGEE. The ends lost 1 base at V and 5 bases at J; junction bases unmatched: 5. This TCR was sampled from a man between 18 and 35 years old who had mild COVID-19 (a few samples of this study predate the infection). Cell type and time point are not known. The rearrangement joins TRBV9 to TRBJ2-7; TRBD2 matches at 11 bases. The specimen was PBMCs or a T cell subset sorted from them (not recorded which). CDR3 in amino acids: CASSVWGTSGDEQYF. DNA of the CDR3: TGTGCCAGCAGCGTATGGGGGACTAGCGGCGACGAGCAGTACTTC.